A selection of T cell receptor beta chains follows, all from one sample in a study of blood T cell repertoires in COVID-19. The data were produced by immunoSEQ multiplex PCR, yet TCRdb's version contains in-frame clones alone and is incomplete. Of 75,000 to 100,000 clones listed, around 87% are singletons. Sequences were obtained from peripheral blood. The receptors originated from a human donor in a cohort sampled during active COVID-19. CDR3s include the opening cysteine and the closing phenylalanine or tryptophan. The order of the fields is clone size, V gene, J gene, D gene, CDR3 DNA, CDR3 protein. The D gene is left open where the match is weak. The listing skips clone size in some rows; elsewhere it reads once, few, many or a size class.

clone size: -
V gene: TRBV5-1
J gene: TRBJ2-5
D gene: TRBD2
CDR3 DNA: TGCGCCAGCAGCGGAACACTAGCGGGGGGGAAAGAGACCCAGTACTTC
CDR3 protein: CASSGTLAGGKETQYF

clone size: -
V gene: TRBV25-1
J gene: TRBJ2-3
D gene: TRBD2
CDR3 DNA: TGTGCCAGCAGTCTGTCAGCGGGAGTATGGTATACGCAGTATTTT
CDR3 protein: CASSLSAGVWYTQYF

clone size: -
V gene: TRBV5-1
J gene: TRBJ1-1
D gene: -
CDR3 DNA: TGCGCCAGCAGCTTGGTGGGCGGGATGGGCACTGAAGCTTTCTTT
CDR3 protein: CASSLVGGMGTEAFF

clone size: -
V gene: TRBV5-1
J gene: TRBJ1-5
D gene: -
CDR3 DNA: TGCGCCAGCAGCCCGGACAGTCGGGATCAGCCCCAGCATTTT
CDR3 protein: CASSPDSRDQPQHF

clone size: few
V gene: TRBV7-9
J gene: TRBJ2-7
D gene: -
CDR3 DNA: TGTGCCAGCAGCTTAGGGGGCGGGACCTACGAGCAGTACTTC
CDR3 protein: CASSLGGGTYEQYF

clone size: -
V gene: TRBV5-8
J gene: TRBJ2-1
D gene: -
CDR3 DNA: TGTGCCAGCAGCTTGGACGGGAGCTCCTACAATGAGCAGTTCTTC
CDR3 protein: CASSLDGSSYNEQFF

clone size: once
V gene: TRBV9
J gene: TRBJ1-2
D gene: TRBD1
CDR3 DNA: TGTGCCAGCAGCGTAGGGGGAGAAGGGACAGGGCGTATTGGCTACACCTTC
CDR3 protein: CASSVGGEGTGRIGYTF

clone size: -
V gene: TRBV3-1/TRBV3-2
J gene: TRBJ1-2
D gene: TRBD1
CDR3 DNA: TGTGCCAGCAGCCAAGAAGTCCCCCCAGGACAGGGCTATGGCTACACCTTC
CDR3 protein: CASSQEVPPGQGYGYTF

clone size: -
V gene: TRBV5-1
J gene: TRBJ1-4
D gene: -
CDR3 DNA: TGCGCCAGCAGCTTAAATAATCAAGGCGGAAAACTGTTTTTT
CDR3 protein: CASSLNNQGGKLFF

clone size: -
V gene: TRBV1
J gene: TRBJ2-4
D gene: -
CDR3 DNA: TGCACCAGCAGCCCGTCCGGGACTAGCCTAATGGGTGAAATTCAGTACTTC
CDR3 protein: CTSSPSGTSLMGEIQYF

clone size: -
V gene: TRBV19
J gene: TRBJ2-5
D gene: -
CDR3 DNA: TGTGCCAGTAGTGGAATTCAGGGTTCTGGGAAAGAGACCCAGTACTTC
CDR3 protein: CASSGIQGSGKETQYF

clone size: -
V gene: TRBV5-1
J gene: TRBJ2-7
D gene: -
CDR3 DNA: TGCGCCAGCAGCTTGCAAGAAGGGGTGGTCGAGCAGTACTTC
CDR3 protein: CASSLQEGVVEQYF

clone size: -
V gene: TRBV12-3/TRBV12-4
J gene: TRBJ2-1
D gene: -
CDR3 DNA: TGTGCCAGCAGGGCGGTGGCCTACAATGAGCAGTTCTTC
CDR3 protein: CASRAVAYNEQFF

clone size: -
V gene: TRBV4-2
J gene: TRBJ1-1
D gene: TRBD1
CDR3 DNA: TGTGCCAGCAGCCCCATCCGGACAGGACTCACTGAAGCTTTCTTT
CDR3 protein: CASSPIRTGLTEAFF

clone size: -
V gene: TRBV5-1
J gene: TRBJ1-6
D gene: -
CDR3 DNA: TGCGCCAGCAGCTTGGCCAGGGCCGATTCACCCCTCCACTTT
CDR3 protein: CASSLARADSPLHF

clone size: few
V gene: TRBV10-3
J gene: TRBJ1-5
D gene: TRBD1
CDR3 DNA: TGTGCCATCAGTACAGGGGGCAATCAGCCCCAGCATTTT
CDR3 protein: CAISTGGNQPQHF

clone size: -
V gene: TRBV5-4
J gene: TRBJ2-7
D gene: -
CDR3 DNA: TGTGCCAGCAGCACCGACCTTTGGGGAGACGGCGAGCAGTACTTC
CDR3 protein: CASSTDLWGDGEQYF

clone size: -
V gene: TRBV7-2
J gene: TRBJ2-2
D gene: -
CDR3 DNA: TGTGCCAGCAGCTTAGGGGCAGGGTACACCGGGGAGCTGTTTTTT
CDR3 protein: CASSLGAGYTGELFF

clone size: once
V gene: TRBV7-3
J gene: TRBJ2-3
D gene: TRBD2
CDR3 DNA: TGTGCCAGCAGCTTAGGCCTAGCGGTAGCAGATACGCAGTATTTT
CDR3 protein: CASSLGLAVADTQYF

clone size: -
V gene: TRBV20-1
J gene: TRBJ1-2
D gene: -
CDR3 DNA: TGCAGTGCTAGTATCAGGGATGCTAACTATGGCTACACCTTC
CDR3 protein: CSASIRDANYGYTF

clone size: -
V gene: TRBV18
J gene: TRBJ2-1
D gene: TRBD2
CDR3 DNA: TGTGCCAGCTCCCCGCGCGGGAGTACTAGATACAATGAGCAGTTCTTC
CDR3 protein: CASSPRGSTRYNEQFF

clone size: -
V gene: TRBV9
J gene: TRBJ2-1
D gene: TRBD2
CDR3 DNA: TGTGCCAGCAGCGTAGGTTGGGGCCTAGCGGGGGTTAATCGGCAGTTCTTC
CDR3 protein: CASSVGWGLAGVNRQFF